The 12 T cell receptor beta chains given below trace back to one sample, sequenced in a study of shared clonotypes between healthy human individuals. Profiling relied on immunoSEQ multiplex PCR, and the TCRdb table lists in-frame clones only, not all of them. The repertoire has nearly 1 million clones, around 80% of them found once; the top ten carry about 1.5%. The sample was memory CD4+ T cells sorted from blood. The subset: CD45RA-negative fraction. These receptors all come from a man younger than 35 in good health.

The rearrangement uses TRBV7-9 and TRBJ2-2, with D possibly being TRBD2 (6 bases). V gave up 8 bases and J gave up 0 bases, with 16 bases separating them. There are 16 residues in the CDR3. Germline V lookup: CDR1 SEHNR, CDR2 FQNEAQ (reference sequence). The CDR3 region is CASPVGLASNTGELFF. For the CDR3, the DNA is TGTGCCAGCCCCGTGGGTCTAGCGTCGAACACCGGGGAGCTGTTTTTT.

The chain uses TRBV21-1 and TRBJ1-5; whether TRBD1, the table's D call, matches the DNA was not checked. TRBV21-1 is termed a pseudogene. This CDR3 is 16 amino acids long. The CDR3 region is CASSKAKNRGNQPQHF. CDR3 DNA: TGTGCCAGCAGCAAAGCGAAAAACAGGGGGAATCAGCCCCAGCATTTT.

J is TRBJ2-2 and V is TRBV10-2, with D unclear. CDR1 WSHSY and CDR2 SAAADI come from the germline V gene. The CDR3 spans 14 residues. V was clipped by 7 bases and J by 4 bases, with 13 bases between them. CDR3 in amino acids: CASTERPGTGELFF. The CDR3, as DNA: TGCGCCAGCACCGAGAGGCCGGGCACCGGGGAGCTGTTTTTT.

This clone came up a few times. The CDR3: CASSTGQGSLGGSNQPQHF. The CDR3 DNA reads as TGTGCCAGTAGTACTGGACAGGGCTCCCTCGGGGGGAGCAATCAGCCCCAGCATTTT. The chain employs TRBV19 and TRBJ1-5, with 8 bases identical to TRBD1. Trimming removed 4 bases from V and 1 base from J; junction bases left unmatched: 15. CDR1 is LNHDA and CDR2 is SQIVND in the germline V gene (reference sequence). CDR3 size: 19 residues.

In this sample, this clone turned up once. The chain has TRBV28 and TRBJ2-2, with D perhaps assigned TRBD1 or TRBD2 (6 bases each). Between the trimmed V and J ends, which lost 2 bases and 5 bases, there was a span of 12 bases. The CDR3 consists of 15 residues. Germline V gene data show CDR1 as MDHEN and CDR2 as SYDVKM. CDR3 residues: CASSLPGARTGELFF. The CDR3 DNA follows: TGTGCCAGCAGTTTACCGGGGGCAAGAACCGGGGAGCTGTTTTTT.

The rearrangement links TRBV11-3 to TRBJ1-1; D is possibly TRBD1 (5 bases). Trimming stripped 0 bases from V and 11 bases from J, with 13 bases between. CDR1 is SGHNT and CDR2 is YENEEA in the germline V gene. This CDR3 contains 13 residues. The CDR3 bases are TGTGCCAGCAGCTTAGATCAGTGGGGGGACGCTTTCTTT. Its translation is CASSLDQWGDAFF.

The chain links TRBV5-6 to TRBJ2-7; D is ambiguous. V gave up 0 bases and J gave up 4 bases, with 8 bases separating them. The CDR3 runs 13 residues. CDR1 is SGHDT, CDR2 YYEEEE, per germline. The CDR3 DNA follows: TGTGCCAGCAGCTTGGATGAAAGGTACGAGCAGTACTTC. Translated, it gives CASSLDERYEQYF.

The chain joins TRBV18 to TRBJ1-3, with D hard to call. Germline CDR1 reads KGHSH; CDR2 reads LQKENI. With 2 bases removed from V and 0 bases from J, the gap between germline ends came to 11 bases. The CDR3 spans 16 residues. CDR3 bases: TGTGCCAGCTCACCATATTACGGGAGCTCTGGAAACACCATATATTTT. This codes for CASSPYYGSSGNTIYF.

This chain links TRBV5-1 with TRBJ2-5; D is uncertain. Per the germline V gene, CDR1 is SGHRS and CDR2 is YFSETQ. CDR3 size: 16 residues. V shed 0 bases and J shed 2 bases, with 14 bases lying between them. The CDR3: CASSLGVHGLQETQYF. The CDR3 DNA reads TGCGCCAGCAGCTTGGGTGTACATGGTCTTCAAGAGACCCAGTACTTC.

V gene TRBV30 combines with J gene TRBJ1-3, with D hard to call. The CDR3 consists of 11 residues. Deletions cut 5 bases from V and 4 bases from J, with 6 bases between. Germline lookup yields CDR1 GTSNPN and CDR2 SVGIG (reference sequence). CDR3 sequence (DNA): TGTGCCTGGCGGATCGGAAACACCATATATTTT. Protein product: CAWRIGNTIYF.

The CDR3 nucleotides read TGTGCCACCAGCAGAGTCAAACACGGTCATGAGCAGTTCTTC. This encodes CATSRVKHGHEQFF. This sequence joins TRBV15 and TRBJ2-1, with D hard to call. Trimming cost V 1 base and J 8 bases, with 12 bases left between them. The germline V gene encodes CDR1 LNHNV and CDR2 YYDKDF (reference sequence). The CDR3 spans 14 residues.

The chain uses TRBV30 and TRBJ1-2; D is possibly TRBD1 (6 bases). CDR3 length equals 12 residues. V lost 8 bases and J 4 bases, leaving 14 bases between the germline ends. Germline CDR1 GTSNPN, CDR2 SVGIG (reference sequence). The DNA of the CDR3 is TGTGCCCGGCAGGGGTTGAGCTATGGCTACACCTTC. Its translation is CARQGLSYGYTF.